These T cell receptor beta chains were read from a single sample in a study of blood T cell repertoires in COVID-19. Assay used: immunoSEQ multiplex PCR; TCRdb lists only in-frame clones, some missing. Of under 300,000 clones listed, approximately 87% are singletons. Input material: peripheral blood. The receptors shown here come from a man aged 55 to 69 who had recovered from COVID-19. Both conserved end residues are part of each CDR3. A D gene is named only where the DNA matches it firmly. Clone size is stated in some rows and not others, as once, few, many or a class when expanded.

j_gene,v_gene,abundance,len,d_gene,CDR3nt,CDR3aa
TRBJ1-5,TRBV19,.,16,TRBD1,TGTGCCAGTAGTCGGAGGTCGGGGACAGGGAATCAGCCCCAGCATTTT,CASSRRSGTGNQPQHF
TRBJ1-5,TRBV19,.,18,.,TGTGCCAGTAGTATAGACCTACAGGGATACGGGGCCAGTCAGCCCCAGCATTTT,CASSIDLQGYGASQPQHF
TRBJ2-1,TRBV6-5,.,15,TRBD2,TGTGCCAGCAGTCCGGGACTAGCGGGTGTGTGGTGGCAGTTCTTC,CASSPGLAGVWWQFF
TRBJ2-1,TRBV5-5,.,17,TRBD2,TGTGCCAGCAGCTTGGGACTAGCGGGGGGGCGATACAATGAGCAGTTCTTC,CASSLGLAGGRYNEQFF
TRBJ1-5,TRBV6-5,few,14,.,TGTGCCAGCAGTTACGGGGGGATCGGTCAGCCCCAGCATTTT,CASSYGGIGQPQHF
TRBJ2-1,TRBV20-1,.,13,.,TGCAGTGCTCGTGGGACGGGATACAATGAGCAGTTCTTC,CSARGTGYNEQFF
TRBJ1-5,TRBV30,once,15,.,TGTGCCTGGAGCCCCCAGACGGCGGGGAATCAGCCCCAGCATTTT,CAWSPQTAGNQPQHF
TRBJ1-2,TRBV19,.,14,.,TGTGCCAGTAGTATGCAGGGTGAAAACTATGGCTACACCTTC,CASSMQGENYGYTF
TRBJ1-2,TRBV24-1,.,17,TRBD1,TGTGCCACCAGTGATGTTGGGACAGGATGGACTAACTATGGCTACACCTTC,CATSDVGTGWTNYGYTF
TRBJ2-1,TRBV6-5,.,13,.,TGTGCCAGCAACCCGAGAGCGGGCAATGAGCAGTTCTTC,CASNPRAGNEQFF
TRBJ1-1,TRBV5-1,.,14,TRBD1,TGCGCCAGCTTTCCGGGACAGACGAACACTGAAGCTTTCTTT,CASFPGQTNTEAFF
TRBJ1-5,TRBV4-1,.,15,.,TGCGCCAGCAGCCGCGAGGCAGGGAGCAATCAGCCCCAGCATTTT,CASSREAGSNQPQHF
TRBJ2-6,TRBV2,.,15,.,TGTGCCAGCAGTGGGACAGTCTCTGGGGCCAACGTCCTGACTTTC,CASSGTVSGANVLTF
TRBJ2-1,TRBV6-5,.,15,.,TGTGCCAGCAGTTACCCGACAGGAGCCTACAATGAGCAGTTCTTC,CASSYPTGAYNEQFF
TRBJ2-2,TRBV5-4,.,13,.,TGTGCCAGCAGCTTGGACTTAACCGGGGAGCTGTTTTTT,CASSLDLTGELFF
TRBJ1-6,TRBV2,once,15,.,TGTGCCAGCAGTGAAGCGGCCAGGGCTGGCTCACCCCTCCACTTT,CASSEAARAGSPLHF
TRBJ2-1,TRBV19,.,15,TRBD2,TGTGCCAGTAGTGCCCAGGGCGGGGGGGTGAATGAGCAGTTCTTC,CASSAQGGGVNEQFF